This is a list of T cell receptor beta chains from one sample in a study of response to subunit inactivated influenza vaccine. TCRdb re-analysed the RT-PCR reads in MiXCR, keeping a single row per CDR3 protein. This table has roughly 500,000 distinct CDR3 sequences, around 21% appearing once. The sample was also reused in another study, on T cells expressing NK-cell markers.

Sample: CD4+ T cells sorted from PBMCs, taken 12 days after vaccination. These receptors all stem from a man aged 50 to 59 who received an inactivated influenza vaccine. The CDR3 runs from the conserved cysteine through the conserved F or W. D genes are given only for firm matches. Rows give clone size only sometimes, using once, few, many, or a class for an expanded clone.

many | 15 | . | TRBJ2-3 | TRBV5-1 | CASSYRDPNTDTQYF | TGCGCCAGCAGCTACAGAGACCCAAACACAGATACGCAGTATTTT
. | 16 | TRBD2 | TRBJ2-5 | TRBV15 | CATSRTSGRAIETQYF | TGTGCCACCAGCAGAACTAGCGGGAGGGCGATAGAGACCCAGTACTTC
few | 15 | . | TRBJ2-1 | TRBV5-1 | CASSLWVGGSDEQFF | TGCGCCAGCAGCTTGTGGGTGGGAGGTTCGGATGAGCAGTTCTTC
few | 16 | . | TRBJ1-2 | TRBV15 | CATSRVGWASNYGYTF | TGTGCCACCAGCAGAGTAGGTTGGGCATCTAACTATGGCTACACCTTC
. | 13 | . | TRBJ1-1 | TRBV30 | CAWSVTLNTEAFF | TGTGCCTGGAGTGTTACCCTGAACACTGAAGCTTTCTTT
. | 17 | . | TRBJ2-4 | TRBV18 | CASSPPERADAKNIQYF | TGTGCCAGCTCACCACCGGAAAGGGCTGATGCCAAAAACATTCAGTACTTC
few | 19 | . | TRBJ2-6 | TRBV18 | CASSPIDRLVSSGANVLTF | TGTGCCAGCTCACCCATAGACAGATTAGTCAGCTCTGGGGCCAACGTCCTGACTTTC
. | 16 | . | TRBJ1-1 | TRBV5-1 | CASSLGRAFERTEAFF | TGCGCCAGCAGCTTGGGTAGAGCCTTTGAACGCACTGAAGCTTTCTTT
. | 13 | TRBD1 | TRBJ2-3 | TRBV29-1 | CSAKGQYTDTQYF | TGCAGCGCCAAGGGACAGTACACAGATACGCAGTATTTT
. | 14 | . | TRBJ2-2 | TRBV20-1 | CSASPGSSTGELFF | TGCAGTGCTAGTCCTGGGAGCAGCACCGGGGAGCTGTTTTTT